This TCR beta chain derives from a study of shared clonotypes between healthy human individuals. Study summary: Donors consisted of a couple of women and three men between 18 and 49. Each donor had three CD4 naive, three CD4 memory, two CD8 naive and one CD8 memory plate. Regarding the study as a whole: Larger richness was generally estimated for naive than memory subsets.

The CDR3 loop spans 15 amino acids. V shed 4 bases, J shed 5 bases, and the junction held 4 bases outside the gene matches. Looked up from germline, CDR1 is SGHDT and CDR2 is YYEEEE. A split of CD4+ cells into CD45RA+ naive and CD45RA-negative memory subsets was performed. A few counts support this clone. Its antigen remains unidentified. The table came from immunoSEQ multiplex PCR; TCRdb's copy has only in-frame clones and leaves some out. The sample records hundreds of thousands of clones, about three quarters being singletons. The chain uses TRBV5-6 and TRBJ2-1, with 12 bases that match TRBD2. Sequences were obtained from memory CD4+ T cells sorted from blood. The subset here: CD45RA-negative fraction. The receptor was isolated from a woman aged 30 to 39 in good health. The CDR3, as DNA: TGTGCCAGCAGCGCGACTAGCGGGAGTAACAATGAGCAGTTCTTC. Translating it yields CASSATSGSNNEQFF.